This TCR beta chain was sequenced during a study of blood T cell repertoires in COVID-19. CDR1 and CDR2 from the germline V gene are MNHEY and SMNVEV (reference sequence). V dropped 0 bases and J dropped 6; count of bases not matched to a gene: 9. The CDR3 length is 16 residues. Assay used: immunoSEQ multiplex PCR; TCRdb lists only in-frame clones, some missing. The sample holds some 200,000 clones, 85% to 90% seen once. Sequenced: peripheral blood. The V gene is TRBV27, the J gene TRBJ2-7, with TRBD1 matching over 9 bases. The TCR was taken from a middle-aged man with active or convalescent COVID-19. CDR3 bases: TGTGCCAGCAGTTTATCGTTGGGACAGGGCCTTGGCGAGCAGTACTTC. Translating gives CASSLSLGQGLGEQYF.